The 22 T cell receptor beta chains reported below all come from one sample, sequenced in a study of PD-1 blockade in classical Hodgkin lymphoma. Libraries were prepared by immunoSEQ multiplex PCR; TCRdb keeps only in-frame clonotypes and omits some of them. The repertoire holds tens of thousands of clones, with just over 90% as singletons. Time point described: cycle 4 day 1 (C4D1), after less than seven weeks of nivolumab. Relapse after autologous stem cell transplantation occurred in every patient, and brentuximab vedotin exposure varied. The material was peripheral blood mononuclear cells (PBMCs), obtained before the fourth cycle of nivolumab. The receptors stem from a human donor with classical Hodgkin lymphoma.

This chain joins TRBV2 and TRBJ1-5; the match to TRBD1 covers 7 bases. V was clipped by 2 bases and J by 1 base; unmatched bases: 2. In germline, CDR1 is SNHLY, CDR2 FYNNEI. The CDR3 length is 15 residues. The CDR3 nucleotides read TGTGCCAGCAGTGAACAGGGACAGAGCAATCAGCCCCAGCATTTT. Translating it yields CASSEQGQSNQPQHF. Full variable domain (remainder filled in from reference TRBV2 and TRBJ1-5): EPEVTQTPSHQVTQMGQEVILRCVPISNHLYFYWYRQILGQKVEFLVSFYNNEISEKSEIFDDQFSVERPDGSNFTLKIRSTKLEDSAMYFCASSEQGQSNQPQHFGDGTRLSIL.

This clone appeared a single time. This sequence joins TRBV30 and TRBJ1-2; TRBD1 is a possible D gene (6 bases). Trimming pared 3 bases from V and 5 bases from J, leaving 16 bases between. This CDR3 is 14 amino acids long. Per the germline V gene, CDR1 is GTSNPN and CDR2 is SVGIG (reference sequence). Here the CDR3 reads CAWSPTGGDYGYTF. Written as DNA, the CDR3 is TGTGCCTGGAGCCCCACGGGGGGCGATTATGGCTACACCTTC.

The genes are TRBV4-2 and TRBJ1-1; TRBD1 might be the D (5 bases). CDR1 is LGHNA, CDR2 YNFKEQ, per germline. This CDR3 is 13 amino acids long. V dropped 3 bases and J dropped 4 bases, with 9 bases sitting between them. Here the CDR3 DNA reads TGTGCCAGCAGCCAGGGGGACTTCACTGAAGCTTTCTTT. The encoded protein is CASSQGDFTEAFF.

The chain employs TRBV29-1 and TRBJ2-7; D not certain. V shed 2 bases and J shed 7 bases, with 21 bases lying between them. Germline V lookup: CDR1 SQVTM, CDR2 ANQGSEA. The CDR3 contains 15 residues. The CDR3 protein is CSVELEGQVAWEQYF. In nucleotides, the CDR3 is TGCAGCGTTGAATTAGAAGGCCAGGTCGCCTGGGAGCAGTACTTC.

The gene calls are TRBV11-1 and TRBJ2-2; D not certain. The CDR3 is 13 residues long. Germline V gives CDR1 SGHAT, CDR2 FQDESV (reference sequence). V lost 5 bases to trimming and J lost 8 bases, with 12 bases between them. The CDR3 is CASSATSQGELFF. CDR3 coding DNA: TGTGCCAGCAGCGCCACTTCCCAAGGGGAGCTGTTTTTT. Variable domain in full (rest from reference TRBV11-1 and TRBJ2-2): EAEVAQSPRYKITEKSQAVAFWCDPISGHATLYWYRQILGQGPELLVQFQDESVVDDSQLPKDRFSAERLKGVDSTLKIQPAELGDSAMYLCASSATSQGELFFGEGSRLTVL.

The rearrangement links TRBV11-3 to TRBJ2-5, with D hard to call. The V end lost 1 base, the J end lost 4 bases, and 10 bases lay between the germline ends. The CDR3 totals 14 residues. From germline, CDR1 is SGHNT and CDR2 YENEEA. CDR3 protein: CASSLVGPSETQYF. The CDR3 DNA sequence: TGTGCCAGCAGCTTAGTCGGCCCTTCAGAGACCCAGTACTTC.

V usage is TRBV28 and J usage is TRBJ2-1, with 11 bases aligning to TRBD2. CDR1 MDHEN and CDR2 SYDVKM come from the germline V gene. Trimming at V came to 6 bases and at J to 4 bases, leaving 5 bases not matched to a gene. This CDR3 is 15 amino acids long. The CDR3 sequence: CASRNSGGVYNEQFF. The CDR3 region has the DNA TGTGCCAGCAGAAATAGCGGGGGGGTATACAATGAGCAGTTCTTC.

V gene TRBV5-6 combines with J gene TRBJ1-1, with 8 bases identical to TRBD1. This CDR3 contains 16 residues. Losses at the gene ends were 4 bases for V and 5 bases for J; bases not matched to a gene: 13. From germline, CDR1 is SGHDT and CDR2 YYEEEE. The CDR3 DNA sequence: TGTGCCAGCAGCCCCGGGACAGGATGGGTGCGGACTGAAGCTTTCTTT. It translates to CASSPGTGWVRTEAFF.

This CDR3 reads CATGGGDYNEQFF. The CDR3 DNA reads TGTGCTACAGGCGGGGGAGACTACAATGAGCAGTTCTTC. The chain carries TRBV5-6 and TRBJ2-1; 7 bases match TRBD2. The CDR3 runs 13 residues. Germline V gene data show CDR1 as SGHDT and CDR2 as YYEEEE.

This clone showed up just once. The gene calls are TRBV5-1 and TRBJ2-1; 12 positions match TRBD2. Per germline, CDR1 SGHRS and CDR2 YFSETQ. The J segment lost 8 bases and the V segment lost 5 bases, leaving 8 bases of the junction unmatched. This CDR3 comprises 15 residues. The CDR3 is CASSLSSGGADEQFF. CDR3 coding DNA: TGCGCCAGCAGTCTATCTAGCGGGGGGGCCGATGAGCAGTTCTTC.

This chain uses TRBV27 with TRBJ1-1; tentative D call: TRBD1 (5 bases). Per the germline V gene, CDR1 is MNHEY and CDR2 is SMNVEV (reference sequence). Trimming shortened V by 6 bases and J by 6 bases, and 17 bases separated the two germline ends. This CDR3 spans 14 amino acids. This chain's CDR3 is CASRPIGAVPEAFF. The CDR3 region has the DNA TGTGCCAGCAGACCTATAGGGGCAGTTCCTGAAGCTTTCTTT.

The chain joins TRBV28 to TRBJ1-2; a possible D gene is TRBD1 (5 bases). Between the trimmed V and J ends, which lost 7 bases and 4 bases, there was a span of 13 bases. The CDR3 extends over 13 amino acids. Germline V lookup: CDR1 MDHEN, CDR2 SYDVKM. CDR3 in amino acids: CASNSGPGYGYTF. The CDR3 bases are TGTGCCAGCAACTCGGGGCCAGGCTATGGCTACACCTTC.

This sequence joins TRBV28 and TRBJ2-3; D not certain. Per the germline V gene, CDR1 is MDHEN and CDR2 is SYDVKM. The CDR3 length is 12 residues. The V gene lost 10 bases and the J gene lost 5 bases, with 13 bases spanning the gap. This CDR3 reads CATRMLLDTQYF. In DNA form, the CDR3 reads TGTGCCACCCGGATGCTTTTAGATACGCAGTATTTT. Full variable domain (rest looked up from reference TRBV28 and TRBJ2-3): DVKVTQSSRYLVKRTGEKVFLECVQDMDHENMFWYRQDPGLGLRLIYFSYDVKMKEKGDIPEGYSVSREKKERFSLILESASTNQTSMYLCATRMLLDTQYFGPGTRLTVL.

The chain uses TRBV6-5 and TRBJ2-7; D assignment may be TRBD1 or TRBD2 (5 bases each). Germline V gene data show CDR1 as MNHEY and CDR2 as SVGAGI. This CDR3 has 16 residues. Trimming removed 0 bases from V and 2 bases from J, with 14 bases in between. The CDR3 DNA sequence: TGTGCCAGCAGTTACTCTGGGGTGCTGGGGGCCTACGAGCAGTACTTC. This encodes CASSYSGVLGAYEQYF.

V is TRBV30 and J is TRBJ2-7, with 7 bases matching TRBD1. CDR3 length: 13 amino acids. Germline V gives CDR1 GTSNPN, CDR2 SVGIG (reference sequence). Unmatched junction bases numbered 6, after V lost 7 bases and J lost 0 bases. The CDR3 spells CAFRGSLSYEQYF. The CDR3 DNA is TGTGCCTTCAGGGGGAGCCTCTCCTACGAGCAGTACTTC.

The CDR3 sequence is CASSLGGQGNQPQHF. The CDR3 DNA reads TGCGCCAGCAGCTTGGGAGGGCAGGGCAATCAGCCCCAGCATTTT. This sequence joins TRBV5-1 and TRBJ1-5; D gene uncertain. Per germline, CDR1 SGHRS and CDR2 YFSETQ. This CDR3 is 15 amino acids long. V gave up 0 bases and J gave up 2 bases, with 9 bases separating them.

V gene TRBV19 combines with J gene TRBJ2-7, with D possibly matching TRBD1 (6 bases). The CDR3 has 13 residues. Trimming shortened V by 1 base and J by 3 bases, and 7 bases separated the two germline ends. Germline lookup yields CDR1 LNHDA and CDR2 SQIVND (reference sequence). CDR3 in DNA: TGTGCCAGTAGTATAGTAGGGGGCTACGAGCAGTACTTC. Translated: CASSIVGGYEQYF.

This clone was found a few times. The V call is TRBV19, the J call TRBJ2-7; 9 bases are shared with TRBD1. With 6 bases clipped from V and 4 bases from J, the junction kept 13 bases outside the gene matches. Germline CDR1 reads LNHDA; CDR2 reads SQIVND (reference sequence). This CDR3 comprises 16 residues. The CDR3 bases are TGTGCCAGTAGCCGGGTTTTTGGGACAGGGAGATACGAGCAGTACTTC. This translates into CASSRVFGTGRYEQYF. The whole variable domain, filled in from reference TRBV19 and TRBJ2-7, reads DGGITQSPKYLFRKEGQNVTLSCEQNLNHDAMYWYRQDPGQGLRLIYYSQIVNDFQKGDIAEGYSVSREKKESFPLTVTSAQKNPTAFYLCASSRVFGTGRYEQYFGPGTRLTVT.

This chain links TRBV19 with TRBJ2-7, with 7 bases aligning to TRBD2. Germline V lookup: CDR1 LNHDA, CDR2 SQIVND (reference sequence). The CDR3 extends over 15 amino acids. Germline trimming cut 3 bases from V and 2 bases from J; bases unmatched to any gene: 7. The CDR3 reads CASSIEASGPYEQYF. The CDR3, as DNA: TGTGCCAGTAGTATTGAGGCTAGCGGCCCCTACGAGCAGTACTTC.

The chain employs TRBV7-3 and TRBJ1-2, with D tentatively TRBD1 (5 bases). V lost 5 bases, J lost 2 bases, and 12 bases lay in between. The CDR3 is made up of 14 amino acids. Germline CDR1 SGHTA, CDR2 FQGTGA. CDR3 residues: CASSPNAGNYGYTF. The CDR3 bases are TGTGCCAGCAGCCCCAATGCAGGGAACTATGGCTACACCTTC.

The V and J genes are TRBV4-1 and TRBJ2-2; maybe TRBD2 (6 bases). Trimming stripped 4 bases from V and 9 bases from J, with 21 bases between. The CDR3 sequence is 16 residues long. CDR1 and CDR2 from the germline V gene are MGHRA and YSYEKL. The CDR3 DNA reads TGCGCCAGCAGCCGGGAGGTAGACTCGAGAGGGTGGGAGCTGTTTTTT. It specifies CASSREVDSRGWELFF.

A few counts support this clone. Here the CDR3 reads CAWSRMGSAEAFF. The CDR3, as DNA: TGTGCCTGGAGTCGGATGGGTTCCGCTGAAGCTTTCTTT. The rearrangement links TRBV30 to TRBJ1-1; no firm D call. This CDR3 contains 13 residues. Germline-derived CDR1 and CDR2 are GTSNPN and SVGIG (reference sequence). Trimming took 2 bases from V and 6 from J, leaving 13 bases between them. The complete variable domain, with remaining parts taken from reference TRBV30 and TRBJ1-1, reads SQTIHQWPATLVQPVGSPLSLECTVEGTSNPNLYWYRQAAGRGLQLLFYSVGIGQISSEVPQNLSASRPQDRQFILSSKKLLLSDSGFYLCAWSRMGSAEAFFGQGTRLTVV.